These 11 T cell receptor beta chains came from one sample sequenced in a study of CD8+ T cells in alopecia areata. RNA extraction and reverse transcription yielded cDNA as sequencing template. Profiling relied on immunoSEQ multiplex PCR, and the TCRdb table lists in-frame clones only, not all of them. The sample records about 150,000 clones, 87% being singletons. Sequencing was performed on CD8+ T cells sorted from blood, taken at week 0. The receptors were gathered from a human donor with alopecia areata.

This chain links TRBV7-8 with TRBJ2-7, with TRBD1 identical over 10 bases. The V and J ends lost 6 bases and 7 bases, in that order; junction bases with no gene match: 12. CDR3 length equals 15 residues. The germline V gene encodes CDR1 SGHVS and CDR2 FQNEAQ. In DNA form, the CDR3 reads TGTGCCAGCAGGCCCGGGACAGGGGTTTCTCGGGAGCAGTACTTC. This translates into CASRPGTGVSREQYF.

As DNA, the CDR3 is TGTGCCAGCAGCTTCGGGATAGGTTCACCCCTCCACTTT. It yields the protein CASSFGIGSPLHF. The chain joins TRBV5-4 to TRBJ1-6; D call uncertain. V lost 2 bases, J lost 9 bases, and 9 bases lay in between. The CDR3 is 13 amino acids. Germline assignment: CDR1 SGHNT and CDR2 YYREEE (reference sequence).

The gene calls are TRBV6-6 and TRBJ2-1; D unclear. CDR1 is MNHNY, CDR2 SVGAGI, per germline (reference sequence). The CDR3 length is 14 residues. V was cut by 0 bases and J by 9 bases, with 12 bases left in between. The CDR3: CASSYSDRSGEQFF. CDR3 DNA: TGTGCCAGCAGTTACTCGGACCGATCGGGTGAGCAGTTCTTC.

In this sample, this clone turned up a few times. The genes are TRBV28 and TRBJ1-3; TRBD1 matches at 7 bases. Trimming at V came to 6 bases and at J to 6 bases, leaving 11 bases not matched to a gene. Germline CDR1 reads MDHEN; CDR2 reads SYDVKM. The CDR3 is 15 residues long. CDR3 bases: TGTGCCAGCAGCTACCCCTCGGGACAGCAAAACACCATATATTTT. This codes for CASSYPSGQQNTIYF.

This clone is a singleton in its sample. The chain couples TRBV9 to TRBJ2-7; 7 bases are shared with TRBD1. Germline CDR1 SGDLS, CDR2 YYNGEE. V was clipped by 0 bases and J by 5 bases; unmatched bases: 5. The CDR3 sequence is 14 residues long. Here the CDR3 reads CASSVAGGHDEQYF. For the CDR3, the DNA is TGTGCCAGCAGCGTAGCAGGGGGACACGACGAGCAGTACTTC.

The chain couples TRBV7-9 to TRBJ2-3; 9 bases map to TRBD2. J gave up 0 bases and V 5 bases, and 12 bases lay outside the gene matches. Germline V CDR1 and CDR2: SEHNR, FQNEAQ (reference sequence). CDR3 size: 18 residues. The CDR3: CASSPPEASGTSTDTQYF. The CDR3 nucleotides read TGTGCCAGCAGCCCCCCCGAGGCTAGCGGGACTAGCACAGATACGCAGTATTTT.

The rearrangement uses TRBV5-5 and TRBJ2-7, with D uncertain. This CDR3 has 13 amino acids. Trimming cost V 4 bases and J 2 bases, with 10 bases left between them. From germline, CDR1 is SGHKS and CDR2 YYEKEE (reference sequence). In DNA, the CDR3 is TGTGCCAGCAGCGCCGGATTAACCTACGAGCAGTACTTC. The encoded protein is CASSAGLTYEQYF.

The chain joins TRBV5-6 to TRBJ2-5, with D uncertain. Judging by the DNA end, TRBJ2-7 fits better; the J call may be wrong. This CDR3 comprises 11 residues. CDR1 is SGHDT, CDR2 YYEEEE, per germline. The CDR3 region is CASSNSYEQYF. As DNA, the CDR3 is TGTGCCAGCAGTAACTCCTACGAGCAGTACTTC.

The chain carries TRBV6-5 and TRBJ2-2, with no clear D. Germline assignment: CDR1 MNHEY and CDR2 SVGAGI. Trimming removed 2 bases at V and 0 bases at J, with 1 base between. CDR3 size: 13 residues. The CDR3 sequence is CASSYPNTGELFF. In DNA, the CDR3 is TGTGCCAGCAGTTACCCGAACACCGGGGAGCTGTTTTTT.

This rearrangement joins TRBV29-1 to TRBJ2-7; 7 positions agree with TRBD1. The V gene end was trimmed by 7 bases and the J gene end by 4 bases; junction bases not matched to a gene: 7. CDR1 is SQVTM, CDR2 ANQGSEA, per germline. This CDR3 is 12 amino acids long. The CDR3 DNA is TGCAGCGCCAGGGGGTCTGGGTACGAGCAGTACTTC. It is translated as CSARGSGYEQYF.

The rearrangement links TRBV7-9 to TRBJ1-1; D is possibly TRBD1 (6 bases). This CDR3 has 18 amino acids. Trimming pared 2 bases from V and 0 bases from J, leaving 19 bases between. Germline V gives CDR1 SEHNR, CDR2 FQNEAQ (reference sequence). The CDR3 nucleotides are TGTGCCAGCAGCTTAAGCAGGGGACCGGGTGGAATGAACACTGAAGCTTTCTTT. Amino acid sequence: CASSLSRGPGGMNTEAFF.